This TCR beta chain was recovered during a study of long-term antiretroviral therapy in people with HIV. Overall study findings and caveats: Increased diversity was seen after ART, yet it remained lower than in transplant donor controls. The clones with expansion before ART were dominant in the repertoire at all time points. Missing from the dataset were any data on ART adherence, viral resistance or therapy changes.

V gave up 0 bases and J gave up 8 bases, with 16 bases separating them. The CDR3 runs 16 residues. Germline CDR1 PRHDT, CDR2 FYEKMQ (reference sequence). The immunoSEQ assay was v3.0, run at survey level. Sequenced by immunoSEQ multiplex PCR; TCRdb stores in-frame clones only, minus some. Of more than 25,000 clones listed, around 97% were seen once; the top ten hold approximately 1.9%. About this clone: Its antigen is undetermined.

The material sequenced was unsorted PBMCs, taken 7.6 years after starting antiretroviral therapy. This TCR came from a man aged 30 to 45 with HIV. The rearrangement links TRBV13 to TRBJ1-4; D is possibly TRBD1 (5 bases). The CDR3 protein is CASSLGGEGFQEKLFF. DNA for the CDR3: TGTGCCAGCAGCTTAGGAGGAGAGGGGTTCCAGGAAAAACTGTTTTTT. Full variable domain (missing parts from reference TRBV13 and TRBJ1-4): AAGVIQSPRHLIKEKRETATLKCYPIPRHDTVYWYQQGPGQDPQFLISFYEKMQSDKGSIPDRFSAQQFSDYHSELNMSSLELGDSALYFCASSLGGEGFQEKLFFGSGTQLSVL.